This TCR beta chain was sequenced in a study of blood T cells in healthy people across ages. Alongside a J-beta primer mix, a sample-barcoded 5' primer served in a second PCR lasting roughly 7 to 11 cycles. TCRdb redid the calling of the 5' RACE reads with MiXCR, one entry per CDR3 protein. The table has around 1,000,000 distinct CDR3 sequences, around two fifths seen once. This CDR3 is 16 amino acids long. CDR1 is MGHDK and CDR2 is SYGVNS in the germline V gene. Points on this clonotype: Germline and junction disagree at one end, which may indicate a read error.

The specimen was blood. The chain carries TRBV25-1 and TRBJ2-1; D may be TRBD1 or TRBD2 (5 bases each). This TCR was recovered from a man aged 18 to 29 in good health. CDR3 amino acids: CASSAAWDGSYNEQSF. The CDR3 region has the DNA TGTGCCAGCAGTGCCGCCTGGGACGGCTCCTACAATGAGCAGTCCTTC. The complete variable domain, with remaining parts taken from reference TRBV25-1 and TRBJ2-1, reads EADIYQTPRYLVIGTGKKITLECSQTMGHDKMYWYQQDPGMELHLIHYSYGVNSTEKGDLSSESTVSRIRTEHFPLTLESARPSHTSQYLCASSAAWDGSYNEQSFGPGTRLTVL.